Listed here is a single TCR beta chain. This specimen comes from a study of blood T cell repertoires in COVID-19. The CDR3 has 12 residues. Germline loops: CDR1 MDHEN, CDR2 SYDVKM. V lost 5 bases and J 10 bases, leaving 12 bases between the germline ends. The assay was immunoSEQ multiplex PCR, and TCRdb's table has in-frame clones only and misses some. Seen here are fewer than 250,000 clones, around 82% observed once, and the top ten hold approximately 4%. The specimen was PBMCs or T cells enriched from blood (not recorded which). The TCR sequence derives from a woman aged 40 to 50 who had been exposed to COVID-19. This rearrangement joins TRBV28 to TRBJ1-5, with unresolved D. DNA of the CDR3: TGTGCCAGCAGTCTGTTCCCTCTACCCCAGCATTTT. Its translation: CASSLFPLPQHF.